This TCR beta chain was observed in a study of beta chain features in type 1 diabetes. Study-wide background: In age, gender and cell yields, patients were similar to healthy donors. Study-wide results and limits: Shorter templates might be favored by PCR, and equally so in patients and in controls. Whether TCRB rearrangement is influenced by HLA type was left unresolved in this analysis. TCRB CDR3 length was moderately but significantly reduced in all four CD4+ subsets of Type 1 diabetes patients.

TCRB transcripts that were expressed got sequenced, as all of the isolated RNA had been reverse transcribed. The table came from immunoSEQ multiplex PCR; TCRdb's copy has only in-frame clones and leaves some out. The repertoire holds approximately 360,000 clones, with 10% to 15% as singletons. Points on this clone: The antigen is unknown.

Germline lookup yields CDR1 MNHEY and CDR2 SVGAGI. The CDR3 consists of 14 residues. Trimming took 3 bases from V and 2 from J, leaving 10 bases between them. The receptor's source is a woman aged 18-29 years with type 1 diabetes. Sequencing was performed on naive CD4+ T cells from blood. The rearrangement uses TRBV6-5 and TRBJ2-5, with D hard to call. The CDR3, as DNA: TGTGCCAGCAGTTATGGGCAGATTCAAGAGACCCAGTACTTC. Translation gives CASSYGQIQETQYF.